The table lists the clone carrying this TCR beta chain with a few counts. Its antigen is as yet unknown. Amplification used 60 Vbeta primers and 13 Jbeta primers. Profiled with immunoSEQ multiplex PCR; TCRdb holds only in-frame clones, not every one. The sample shows around 150,000 clones, around four fifths of them seen only once. This sample was included in a study of cytomegalovirus exposure and HLA in healthy donors. V lost 6 bases and J 4 bases, leaving 14 bases between the germline ends. Germline CDR1 reads MDHEN; CDR2 reads SYDVKM. The CDR3 is 14 residues long. Study-wide results and caveats: A later look showed TCR association rates differing by HLA locus, highest for DRB1 and lowest for HLA-C. Analysis was carried out at a later point, and it linked a missense DCLRE1C variant to TCR beta V- and J-gene trimming. Researchers reported from a later analysis that most CMV-associated TCR beta chains appeared HLA-restricted.

The chain has TRBV28 and TRBJ2-3; D unclear. The sequencing sample was made of PBMCs. This receptor was identified in a man younger than 35 in good health and CMV-seropositive. CDR3 loop: CASRHDRGADTQYF. In DNA form, the CDR3 reads TGTGCCAGCAGACATGACCGAGGCGCAGATACGCAGTATTTT.